This entry describes one T cell receptor (beta chain). This clone's antigen is unknown. No base quality information exists; no much larger clone differs at one position. At the junction V is shortened by 10 bases and J by 1 base; bases outside the gene matches: 9. Taken from cysteine to phenylalanine, the CDR3 has 15 residues. Just CDR3 DNA is preserved here, 45 bases in frame from base 1. The CDR1 and CDR2 encoded by the germline V gene are SGHVS and FNYEAQ. TCRbeta CDR3 regions were amplified from genomic DNA using the immunoSEQ Assay, a bias-controlled multiplex PCR. In the source study's methods: Nucleated cell counts per sample were estimated from amplification of reference gene primers within the assay. Sequence reads were collapsed and filtered to measure the absolute abundance of every unique TCRbeta CDR3 rearrangement. For each sample, productive Simpson clonality was calculated by taking the square root of Simpson's diversity index across productive rearrangements. Not all clones reach the TCRdb copy of this immuneACCESS table, which keeps in-frame sequences only. Checked studies attribute under half of the gap to unresolved V genes and leave the rest unexplained. The DNA was the basis for D and trimming; V, J and clone size are from that table. This sample lists about 280,000 clones; roughly 87% were detected once. The ten largest make up approximately 1% of the sample.

This entry is derived from a study of blood T cell repertoires in COVID-19 (dated by TCRdb to 2018 to 2020). Study-wide context: Collaborator samples came from the United States, Italy and Spain and covered acute and convalescent phases of COVID-19. The material from the prospective study consisted of cDNA or gDNA derived from T cells, B-cell-depleted T cells, or PBMCs. Subjects who had been exposed to COVID-19, were actively infected with it, or had recovered from it provided the deeply sampled blood TCRbeta repertoires that made up the dataset. The repertoires were released in a freely available public database meant as a resource for research on the immune response to SARS-CoV-2. Samples came from the ongoing ImmuneRACE study (first 160 participants) plus 1,254 subjects from 6 global collaborators. Nearly every sample came with metadata listing a de-identified subject ID, COVID-19 status, age in years and sex. HLA class I and class II types, where available, came from metadata supplied by the sample provider rather than from assay-based typing.

Enrolling through a virtual design, the prospective study's participants ranged in age from roughly 18 to 95 years and lived across some 22 United States geographic areas. Cohort assignment in the prospective study relied on participant-reported clinical history from a screening survey and a study questionnaire. Recovered participants in ImmuneRACE Cohort 3 were defined by two consecutive negative NP/OP PCR tests, clearance by a healthcare professional, or resolution of symptoms. In the prospective study, whole blood, serum and a nasopharyngeal or oropharyngeal swab were collected from each participant by mobile phlebotomists. Participants in the prospective study had the option to provide additional blood draws and questionnaires over a 2-month period. Prospective study blood samples were shipped either frozen or at room temperature before DNA extraction. The paper's findings and limits, for the study overall: The quantity of clinical and demographic metadata differed by source and by participant and was supplied without curation.

The TCR sequence derives from a woman in her thirties who had recovered from COVID-19. The chain couples TRBV7-6 to TRBJ2-2, with TRBD1 identical over 7 junction bases. The sequenced sample was PBMCs or T cells enriched from blood (not recorded which). The CDR3 loop reads CATLAGTVNTGELFF. The sequenced DNA: TGTGCCACCCTCGCTGGGACAGTGAACACCGGGGAGCTGTTTTTT.